What follows are 18 T cell receptor beta chains derived from one specimen sequenced in a study of CD8 T cells in ankylosing spondylitis. TCRdb re-called the 5' RACE reads through MiXCR, storing one row per CDR3 protein. Counted here are some 220,000 distinct CDR3 sequences, over 9.5% occurring once; the ten biggest clones make up 2.6%. The sample consisted of blood, either unsorted or a sorted T cell fraction (not recorded which). The receptors were sampled from a male donor with ankylosing spondylitis or in good health (not recorded which).

The chain is built from TRBV7-9 and TRBJ1-2; possible D gene TRBD1, 5 bases. The CDR3 loop spans 13 amino acids. With 4 bases removed from V and 5 bases from J, the gap between germline ends came to 11 bases. CDR1 is SEHNR, CDR2 FQNEAQ, per germline (reference sequence). CDR3 DNA sequence: TGTGCCAGCAGCTCCGAGACAGTTTATGGCTACACCTTC. The encoded protein is CASSSETVYGYTF.

The table lists this clonotype with a few counts. The genes are TRBV10-3 and TRBJ1-2; the D gene is possibly TRBD1 (6 bases). With 6 bases removed from V and 6 bases from J, the gap between germline ends came to 14 bases. This CDR3 contains 13 residues. The germline CDR1 and CDR2 sequences are ENHRY and SYGVKD. The CDR3, as DNA: TGTGCCATCAGAATGGCCACAGGGCATGGCTACACCTTC. Its translation: CAIRMATGHGYTF.

The table lists this clonotype with many counts. The chain recombines TRBV6-1 with TRBJ2-1; TRBD2 matches 9 bases. The V gene's germline CDR1 is MNHNS and CDR2 SASEGT. The length of the CDR3 is 15 residues. Unmatched junction bases numbered 3, after V lost 2 bases and J lost 4 bases. In nucleotides, the CDR3 is TGTGCCAGCAGTGAAAGCGGGGGGACTTACAATGAGCAGTTCTTC. This encodes CASSESGGTYNEQFF.

This clonotype has ten or more counts. This rearrangement joins TRBV10-2 to TRBJ2-1; D is perhaps TRBD2 (6 bases). The CDR3 runs 12 residues. Germline values: CDR1 WSHSY, CDR2 SAAADI. The germline V and J ends were trimmed by 8 bases and 6 bases, with 11 bases remaining between them. DNA of the CDR3: TGCGCCAGCTCTGAGACTAGCAATGAGCAGTTCTTC. Translation gives CASSETSNEQFF.

The chain carries TRBV3-1 and TRBJ2-7; TRBD2 matches 8 bases. Germline CDR1 LGHDT, CDR2 YNNKEL (reference sequence). The CDR3 has 15 amino acids. J was trimmed by 7 bases and V by 0 bases; bases with no gene match: 8. The CDR3 loop reads CASSQENSGGGEQYF. CDR3 in DNA: TGTGCCAGCAGCCAAGAAAACAGCGGGGGAGGGGAGCAGTACTTC.

This rearrangement joins TRBV7-2 to TRBJ2-6, with D unclear. This CDR3 contains 17 residues. V was clipped by 8 bases and J by 0 bases, with 17 bases between them. Germline values: CDR1 SGHTA, CDR2 FQGNSA. This CDR3 reads CASLVVAFSSGANVLTF. For the CDR3, the DNA is TGTGCCAGCCTAGTGGTTGCCTTTAGCTCTGGGGCCAACGTCCTGACTTTC.

This clonotype was observed many times. The chain uses TRBV2 and TRBJ2-3; D may be TRBD2 (6 bases). The CDR3 spans 14 residues. Germline values: CDR1 SNHLY, CDR2 FYNNEI. Trimming stripped 8 bases from V and 5 bases from J, with 17 bases between. The CDR3 loop is CASEMERAGDTQYF. The CDR3 DNA reads TGTGCCAGCGAAATGGAGCGAGCGGGAGATACGCAGTATTTT.

This clonotype occurred many times. V usage is TRBV20-1 and J usage is TRBJ1-4; no clear D. Trimming left V 6 bases short and J 8 bases short, with 10 bases between. CDR1 is DFQATT and CDR2 is SNEGSKA in the germline V gene (reference sequence). This CDR3 spans 11 amino acids. CDR3 DNA: TGCAGTGCCCCTTTAGGGGAAAAACTGTTTTTT. Encoded protein: CSAPLGEKLFF.

This clonotype has more than one count but fewer than ten. V gene TRBV4-1 combines with J gene TRBJ2-1; 12 bases line up with TRBD2. Germline trimming cut 1 base from V and 3 bases from J; bases unmatched to any gene: 4. CDR1 is MGHRA, CDR2 YSYEKL, per germline. The CDR3 loop spans 17 amino acids. The CDR3 reads CASSQGLAGDRYNEQFF. The CDR3, as DNA: TGCGCCAGCAGCCAAGGACTAGCGGGAGACCGCTACAATGAGCAGTTCTTC.

This clonotype was recorded at least ten times. V gene TRBV27 combines with J gene TRBJ2-1, with D possibly being TRBD2 (6 bases). Trimming removed 9 bases at V and 10 bases at J, with 16 bases between. Germline assignment: CDR1 MNHEY and CDR2 SMNVEV (reference sequence). The CDR3 consists of 12 residues. CDR3 amino acids: CASRERAWEQFF. CDR3 in DNA: TGTGCCAGTCGGGAGCGGGCATGGGAGCAGTTCTTC.

This rearrangement joins TRBV10-1 to TRBJ1-5; D is unresolved. The J call may not be correct, given that the DNA end is closer to TRBJ2-3. From germline, CDR1 is WNHNN and CDR2 SYGVQD (reference sequence). The CDR3 spans 13 residues. CDR3 DNA: TGCGCCAGCAGTGAGAATACAGATCAGCCCCAGTATTTT. It codes for CASSENTDQPQYF.

The chain carries TRBV4-2 and TRBJ2-3, with 7 nucleotides matching TRBD2. The CDR3 is 17 residues long. Per the germline V gene, CDR1 is LGHNA and CDR2 is YNFKEQ. V shed 0 bases and J 0 bases; nucleotides not matched to a gene: 6. CDR3 residues: CASSQEGLAASTDTQYF. DNA of the CDR3: TGTGCCAGCAGCCAAGAAGGGCTAGCGGCGAGCACAGATACGCAGTATTTT.

In this sample, this clonotype turned up many times. The rearrangement links TRBV20-1 to TRBJ2-1; D call uncertain. CDR1 and CDR2 from the germline V gene are DFQATT and SNEGSKA (reference sequence). This CDR3 contains 15 residues. The germline V and J ends were trimmed by 6 bases and 0 bases, with 15 bases remaining between them. CDR3 nucleotide sequence: TGCAGTGCAGACCCCGACCAGAGCTCCTACAATGAGCAGTTCTTC. As protein: CSADPDQSSYNEQFF.

This clonotype was counted many times. This chain links TRBV5-1 with TRBJ1-4; 8 positions agree with TRBD1. The CDR3 length is 15 residues. Germline assignment: CDR1 SGHRS and CDR2 YFSETQ. The V segment lost 0 bases and the J segment 5 bases; nucleotides outside the gene matches: 3. The CDR3 region is CASSLGDRGNEKLFF. CDR3 nucleotide sequence: TGCGCCAGCAGCTTGGGAGACAGGGGAAATGAAAAACTGTTTTTT.

V gene TRBV4-1 combines with J gene TRBJ1-1; D remains unclear. The CDR3 runs to 15 residues. Germline CDR1 is MGHRA and CDR2 is YSYEKL. The V end was cut by 4 bases, the J end by 2 bases, with 14 bases between. The CDR3 DNA is TGCGCCAGCAGCCCCCCGTTTGGCCTTAACACTGAAGCTTTCTTT. It translates to CASSPPFGLNTEAFF.

This clonotype was observed at least ten times. The rearrangement joins TRBV5-1 to TRBJ2-7; weak D call: TRBD2 (6 bases). Germline assignment: CDR1 SGHRS and CDR2 YFSETQ. CDR3 length: 14 amino acids. Trimming stripped 0 bases from V and 2 bases from J, with 9 bases between. The CDR3 sequence: CASSLEGGPYEQYF. CDR3 nucleotide sequence: TGCGCCAGCAGCTTGGAGGGAGGCCCCTACGAGCAGTACTTC.

Many counts were recorded for this clonotype. The chain combines TRBV27 with TRBJ1-2, with a possible D match to TRBD1 (6 bases). Germline V CDR1 and CDR2: MNHEY, SMNVEV (reference sequence). Between the trimmed V and J ends, which lost 3 bases and 4 bases, there was a span of 9 bases. The CDR3 is made up of 13 amino acids. The CDR3 region is CASSFQGSYGYTF. In DNA, the CDR3 is TGTGCCAGCAGTTTTCAGGGGAGCTATGGCTACACCTTC.

In this sample, this clonotype turned up many times. The chain recombines TRBV4-2 with TRBJ2-1; D may be TRBD2 (5 bases). The germline CDR1 and CDR2 sequences are LGHNA and YNFKEQ. Trimming removed 0 bases at V and 1 base at J, with 19 bases between. The CDR3 extends over 19 amino acids. CDR3: CASSQDGTSLVVSYNEQFF. The CDR3 DNA sequence: TGTGCCAGCAGCCAAGATGGAACTAGTTTGGTTGTGTCCTACAATGAGCAGTTCTTC.